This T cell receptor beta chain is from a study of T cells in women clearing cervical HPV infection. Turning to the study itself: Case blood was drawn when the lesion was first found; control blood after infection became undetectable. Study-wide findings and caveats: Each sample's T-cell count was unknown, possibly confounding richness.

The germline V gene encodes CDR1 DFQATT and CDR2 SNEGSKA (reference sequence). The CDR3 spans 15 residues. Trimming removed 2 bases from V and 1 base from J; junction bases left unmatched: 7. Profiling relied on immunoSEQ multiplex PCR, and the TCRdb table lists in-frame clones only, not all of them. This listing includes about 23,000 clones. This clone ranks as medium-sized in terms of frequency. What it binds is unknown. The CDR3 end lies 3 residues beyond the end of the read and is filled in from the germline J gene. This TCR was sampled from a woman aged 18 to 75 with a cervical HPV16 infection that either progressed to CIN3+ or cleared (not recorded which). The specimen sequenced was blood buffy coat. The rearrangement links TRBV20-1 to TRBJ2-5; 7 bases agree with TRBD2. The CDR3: CSARPSGVVQETQYF. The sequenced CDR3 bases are TGCAGTGCTAGACCTAGCGGAGTAGTCCAAGAGACC.